This T cell receptor beta chain was sequenced for a study of shared clonotypes between healthy human individuals. The CDR3 loop spans 13 amino acids. The germline CDR1 and CDR2 sequences are SGHDT and YYEEEE. V gave up 1 base and J gave up 7 bases, with 11 bases separating them. TCRdb's copy holds only in-frame clones and misses some; the assay was immunoSEQ multiplex PCR. The sample records about 2 million clones, over 85% being singletons. CD45RO negativity and positive selection for CCR7 defined naive CD8 cells, a population that excluded terminally differentiated effector memory CD45RA+ cells. The receptor comes from a man between 18 and 29 years old in good health. The rearrangement uses TRBV5-6 and TRBJ1-1; maybe TRBD1 (5 bases). The sequencing input was naive CD8+ T cells sorted from blood. The CDR3 here is CASSLFLDIEAFF. In DNA, the CDR3 is TGTGCCAGCAGCTTGTTCTTGGACATTGAAGCTTTCTTT.